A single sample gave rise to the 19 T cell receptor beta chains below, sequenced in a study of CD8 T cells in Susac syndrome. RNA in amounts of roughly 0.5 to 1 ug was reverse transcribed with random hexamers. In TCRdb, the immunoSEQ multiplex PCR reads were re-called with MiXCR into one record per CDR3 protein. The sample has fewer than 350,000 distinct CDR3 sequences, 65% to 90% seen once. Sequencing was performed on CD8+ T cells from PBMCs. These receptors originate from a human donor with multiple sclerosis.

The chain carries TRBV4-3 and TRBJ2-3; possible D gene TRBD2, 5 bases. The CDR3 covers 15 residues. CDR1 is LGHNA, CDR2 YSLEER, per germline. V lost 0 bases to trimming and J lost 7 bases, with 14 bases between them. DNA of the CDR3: TGCGCCAGCAGCCAAGATATAGGAGGCCTATATACGCAGTATTTT. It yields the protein CASSQDIGGLYTQYF.

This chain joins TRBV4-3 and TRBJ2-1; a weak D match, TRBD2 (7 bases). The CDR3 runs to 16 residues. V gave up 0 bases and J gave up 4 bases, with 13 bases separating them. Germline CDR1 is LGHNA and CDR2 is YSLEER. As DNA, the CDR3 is TGCGCCAGCAGCCAAGAGGTTCGGGGGGCGTACAATGAGCAGTTCTTC. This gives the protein CASSQEVRGAYNEQFF.

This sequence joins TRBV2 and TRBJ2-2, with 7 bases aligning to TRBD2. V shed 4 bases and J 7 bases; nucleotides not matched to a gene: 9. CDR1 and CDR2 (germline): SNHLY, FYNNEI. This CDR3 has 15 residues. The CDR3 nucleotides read TGTGCCAGCAGTGTAGCGGGCCCATATGACGGGGAGCTGTTTTTT. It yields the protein CASSVAGPYDGELFF.

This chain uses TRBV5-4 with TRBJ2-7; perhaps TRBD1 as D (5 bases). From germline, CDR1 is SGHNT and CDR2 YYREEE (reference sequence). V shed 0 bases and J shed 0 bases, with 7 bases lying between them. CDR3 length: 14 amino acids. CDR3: CASSLEGDSYEQYF. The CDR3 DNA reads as TGTGCCAGCAGCTTGGAAGGGGACTCCTACGAGCAGTACTTC.

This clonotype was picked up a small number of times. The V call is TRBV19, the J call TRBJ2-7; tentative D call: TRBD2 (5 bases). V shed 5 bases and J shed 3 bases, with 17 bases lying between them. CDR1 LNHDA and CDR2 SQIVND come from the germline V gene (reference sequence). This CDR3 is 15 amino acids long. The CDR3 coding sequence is TGTGCCAGTAGTCCTCGATCTGGAGGATACTACGAGCAGTACTTC. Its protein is CASSPRSGGYYEQYF.

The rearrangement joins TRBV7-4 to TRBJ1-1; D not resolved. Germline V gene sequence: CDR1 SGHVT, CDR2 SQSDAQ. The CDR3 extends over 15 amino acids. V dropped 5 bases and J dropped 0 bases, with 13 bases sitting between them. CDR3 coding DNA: TGTGCCAGCAGCCCCCGCGGAGTGATGAACACTGAAGCTTTCTTT. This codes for CASSPRGVMNTEAFF.

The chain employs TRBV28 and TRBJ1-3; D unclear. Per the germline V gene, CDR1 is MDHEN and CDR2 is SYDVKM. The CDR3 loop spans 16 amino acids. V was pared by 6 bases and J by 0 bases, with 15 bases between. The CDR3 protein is CASREAQPFSGNTIYF. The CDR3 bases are TGTGCCAGCAGAGAGGCACAGCCCTTCTCTGGAAACACCATATATTTT.

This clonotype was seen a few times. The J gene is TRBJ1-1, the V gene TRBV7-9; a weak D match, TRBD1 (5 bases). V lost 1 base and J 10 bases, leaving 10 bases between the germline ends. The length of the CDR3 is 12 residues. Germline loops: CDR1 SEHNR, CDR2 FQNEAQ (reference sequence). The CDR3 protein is CASSLGGTGAFF. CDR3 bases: TGTGCCAGCAGCTTAGGCGGGACCGGAGCTTTCTTT. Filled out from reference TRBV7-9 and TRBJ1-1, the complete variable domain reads DTGVSQNPRHKITKRGQNVTFRCDPISEHNRLYWYRQTLGQGPEFLTYFQNEAQLEKSRLLSDRFSAERPKGSFSTLEIQRTEQGDSAMYLCASSLGGTGAFFGQGTRLTVV.

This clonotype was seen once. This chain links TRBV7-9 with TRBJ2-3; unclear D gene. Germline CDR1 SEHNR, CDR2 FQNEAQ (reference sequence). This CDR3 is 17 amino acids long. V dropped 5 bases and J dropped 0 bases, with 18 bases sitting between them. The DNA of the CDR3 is TGTGCCAGCAGCCCAGTGAAGGGTGGGCGAAGCACAGATACGCAGTATTTT. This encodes CASSPVKGGRSTDTQYF.

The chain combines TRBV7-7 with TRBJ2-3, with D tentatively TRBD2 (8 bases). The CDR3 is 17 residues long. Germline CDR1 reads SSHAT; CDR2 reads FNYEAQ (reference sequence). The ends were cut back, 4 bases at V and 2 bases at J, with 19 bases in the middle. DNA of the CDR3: TGTGCCAGCAGCTCCCCCGGGAGGGGGCGCCTCACAGATACGCAGTATTTT. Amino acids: CASSSPGRGRLTDTQYF.

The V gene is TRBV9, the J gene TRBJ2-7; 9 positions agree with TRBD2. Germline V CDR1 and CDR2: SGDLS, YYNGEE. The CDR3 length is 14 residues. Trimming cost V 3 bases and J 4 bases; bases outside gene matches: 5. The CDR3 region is CASSGSGSFYEQYF. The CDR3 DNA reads TGTGCCAGCAGCGGTAGCGGGAGCTTTTACGAGCAGTACTTC. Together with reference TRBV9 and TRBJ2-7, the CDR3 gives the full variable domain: DSGVTQTPKHLITATGQRVTLRCSPRSGDLSVYWYQQSLDQGLQFLIQYYNGEERAKGNILERFSAQQFPDLHSELNLSSLELGDSALYFCASSGSGSFYEQYFGPGTRLTVT.

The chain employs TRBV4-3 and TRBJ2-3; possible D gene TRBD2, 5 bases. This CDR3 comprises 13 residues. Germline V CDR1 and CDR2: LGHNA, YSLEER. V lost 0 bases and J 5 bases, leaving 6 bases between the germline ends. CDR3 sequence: CASSQERVDTQYF. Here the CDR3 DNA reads TGCGCCAGCAGCCAAGAGCGGGTAGATACGCAGTATTTT.

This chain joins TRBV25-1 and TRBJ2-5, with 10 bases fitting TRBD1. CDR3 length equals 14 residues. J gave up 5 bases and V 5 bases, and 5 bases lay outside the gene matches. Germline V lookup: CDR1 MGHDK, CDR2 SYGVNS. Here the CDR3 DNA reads TGTGCCAGCAGTCAAGAGGGACAGGGGGAGACCCAGTACTTC. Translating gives CASSQEGQGETQYF.

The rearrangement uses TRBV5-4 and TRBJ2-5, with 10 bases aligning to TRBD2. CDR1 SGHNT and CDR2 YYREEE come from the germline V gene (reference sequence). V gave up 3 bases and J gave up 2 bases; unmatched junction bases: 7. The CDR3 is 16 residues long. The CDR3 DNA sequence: TGTGCCAGCAGCTCCGTCCGTAGCGGGAGGCAAGAGACCCAGTACTTC. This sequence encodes CASSSVRSGRQETQYF.

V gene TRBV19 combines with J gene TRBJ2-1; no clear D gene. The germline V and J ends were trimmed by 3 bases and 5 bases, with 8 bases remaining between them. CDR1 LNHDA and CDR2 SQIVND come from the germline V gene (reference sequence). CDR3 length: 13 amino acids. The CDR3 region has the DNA TGTGCCAGTAGTATCGGCGATAACAATGAGCAGTTCTTC. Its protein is CASSIGDNNEQFF.

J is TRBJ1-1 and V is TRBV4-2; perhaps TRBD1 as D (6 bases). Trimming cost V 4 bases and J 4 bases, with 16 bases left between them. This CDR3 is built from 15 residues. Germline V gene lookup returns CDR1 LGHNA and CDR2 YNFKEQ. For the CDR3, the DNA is TGTGCCAGCAGCCCCCGGGAGGGGGAGGGCACTGAAGCTTTCTTT. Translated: CASSPREGEGTEAFF.

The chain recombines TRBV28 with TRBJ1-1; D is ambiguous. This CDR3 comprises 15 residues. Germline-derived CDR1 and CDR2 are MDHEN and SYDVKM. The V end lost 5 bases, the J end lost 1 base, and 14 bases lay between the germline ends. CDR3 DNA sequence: TGTGCCAGCAGTCCCCAAGAGAGACCGAACACTGAAGCTTTCTTT. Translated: CASSPQERPNTEAFF.

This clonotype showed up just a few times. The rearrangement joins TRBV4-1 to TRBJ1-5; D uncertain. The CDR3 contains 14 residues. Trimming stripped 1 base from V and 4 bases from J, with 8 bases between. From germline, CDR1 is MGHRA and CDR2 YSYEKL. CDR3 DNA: TGCGCCAGCAGCCAAGGGGGTTTGAATCAGCCCCAGCATTTT. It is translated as CASSQGGLNQPQHF.

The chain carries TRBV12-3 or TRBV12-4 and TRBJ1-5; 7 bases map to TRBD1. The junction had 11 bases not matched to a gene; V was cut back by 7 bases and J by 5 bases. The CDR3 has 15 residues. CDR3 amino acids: CASILEGARDQPQHF. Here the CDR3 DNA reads TGTGCCAGCATCCTAGAGGGGGCGAGGGATCAGCCCCAGCATTTT.